The 22 T cell receptor beta chains given below trace back to one sample, sequenced in a study of tumor and adjacent non-tumor tissue in lung cancer. Three rounds of nested PCR, following a modified ARM-PCR protocol, produced the TCRbeta library. Each CDR3 protein gets one entry after TCRdb re-called the multiplex PCR reads with MiXCR. The sample records 200,000 to 250,000 distinct CDR3 sequences, 71% being singletons. No cell sorting was done before RNA was extracted from the tissue. Sequences were obtained from lung tumor tissue. These receptors were taken from a man aged 60-69 years with non-small cell lung cancer.

The chain recombines TRBV5-1 with TRBJ2-7, with a possible D match to TRBD1 (6 bases). Trimming stripped 4 bases from V and 2 bases from J, with 10 bases between. Germline CDR1 reads SGHRS; CDR2 reads YFSETQ. The CDR3 runs to 13 residues. The CDR3: CASSRDNAYEQYF. The DNA of the CDR3 is TGCGCCAGCAGCCGGGACAACGCCTACGAGCAGTACTTC.

This chain joins TRBV30 and TRBJ1-6, with 9 bases lining up with TRBD1. Per germline, CDR1 GTSNPN and CDR2 SVGIG (reference sequence). The ends lost 6 bases at V and 3 bases at J; junction bases unmatched: 9. The CDR3 is 16 residues long. The CDR3 DNA sequence: TGTGCCTGTAGGGATACAGGGGGCTACTATAATTCACCCCTCCACTTT. It is translated as CACRDTGGYYNSPLHF.

This clonotype came up a few times. The chain uses TRBV20-1 and TRBJ2-7; D is undetermined. With 0 bases removed from V and 3 bases from J, the gap between germline ends came to 12 bases. Germline V CDR1 and CDR2: DFQATT, SNEGSKA (reference sequence). The length of the CDR3 is 14 residues. The CDR3 region is CSARDLGNDYEQYF. CDR3 nucleotides: TGCAGTGCTAGAGATCTTGGAAATGACTACGAGCAGTACTTC.

CDR3 sequence: CSVGTQGYYGYTF. The DNA of the CDR3 is TGCAGCGTGGGAACTCAGGGATACTATGGCTACACCTTC. The chain joins TRBV29-1 to TRBJ1-2, with TRBD1 as a possible D gene (5 bases). The CDR3 has 13 amino acids. Trimming removed 6 bases at V and 3 bases at J, with 14 bases between. CDR1 and CDR2 from the germline V gene are SQVTM and ANQGSEA. The variable domain in full, with the rest retrieved from reference TRBV29-1 and TRBJ1-2, is SAVISQKPSRDICQRGTSLTIQCQVDSQVTMMFWYRQQPGQSLTLIATANQGSEATYESGFVIDKFPISRPNLTFSTLTVSNMSPEDSSIYLCSVGTQGYYGYTFGSGTRLTVV.

With respect to this clonotype: At one end the junction does not follow the germline gene, possibly because of a read error. V is TRBV11-2 and J is TRBJ1-4, with a weak D call TRBD1 (5 bases). CDR3 length: 14 residues. The V gene's germline CDR1 is SGHAT and CDR2 FQNNGV. CDR3 nucleotides: TGTGCCAGCAGTTTCAGGGAGAGAAATGAAACACTGTTTTTT. This gives the protein CASSFRERNETLFF.

Remarks on this clonotype: One junction end disagrees with the germline gene, perhaps due to a read error. This rearrangement joins TRBV29-1 to TRBJ2-1, with D hard to call. In germline, CDR1 is SQVTM, CDR2 ANQGSEA. CDR3 length: 14 amino acids. The CDR3 sequence: CGVVLSVGRDEQSF. The CDR3 DNA reads TGCGGCGTTGTATTGAGCGTGGGTAGGGATGAGCAGTCCTTC.

With respect to this clonotype: The junction departs from the called germline gene at one end, perhaps through a read error. V usage is TRBV29-1 and J usage is TRBJ2-1, with a weak D call TRBD2 (5 bases). The CDR3 extends over 13 amino acids. Germline CDR1 and CDR2: SQVTM and ANQGSEA. This CDR3 is CSVAGMAYDEQFF. The CDR3 DNA reads as TGCAGCGTTGCCGGGATGGCCTACGATGAGCAGTTCTTC.

For this clonotype: Germline is not matched at one junction end, which may reflect a read error. The rearrangement joins TRBV6-2 or TRBV6-3 to TRBJ2-1, with D perhaps TRBD1 (6 bases). Germline CDR1 MNHEY, CDR2 SVGEGT. The CDR3 runs 16 residues. The CDR3 is CARSPQGSSSYNEQFF. The CDR3 coding sequence is TGTGCCCGCTCCCCCCAGGGGTCTAGCTCCTATAATGAGCAGTTCTTC.

A note on this clonotype: The germline gene is not matched at one end of the junction; a read error may be the cause. The chain uses TRBV12-3 or TRBV12-4 and TRBJ2-2; 14 nucleotides agree with TRBD2. The CDR3 runs to 18 residues. The CDR3 here is CASSSGLAGVVNTGEPFF. Written as DNA, the CDR3 is TGTGCCAGCAGTTCGGGACTAGCGGGAGTAGTAAATACCGGGGAGCCGTTTTTT.

Comments on this clonotype: A much larger clone differs from this one at a single base, so this may be a read error. The chain carries TRBV5-6 and TRBJ2-7, with a weak D call TRBD1 (6 bases). This CDR3 is 18 amino acids long. Germline CDR1 SGHDT, CDR2 YYEEEE. V shed 4 bases and J shed 4 bases, with 27 bases lying between them. CDR3 residues: CASSNLGWTVALGYEQYF. CDR3 DNA sequence: TGTGCCAGCAGCAACCTGGGCTGGACAGTAGCATTAGGGTACGAGCAGTACTTC.

About this clonotype itself: One end of the junction does not line up with germline, which may come from a read error. V gene TRBV24-1 combines with J gene TRBJ2-6; a possible D gene is TRBD1 (5 bases). There are 16 residues in the CDR3. Per germline, CDR1 KGHDR and CDR2 SFDVKD. DNA for the CDR3: TGTGCCGCCAGTGATTCTACACCCCCTGGGGCCAACGTCCCGACTTTC. This codes for CAASDSTPPGANVPTF.

With regard to this clonotype: This could be a read error, since a much larger clone is one nucleotide away. The V gene is TRBV5-4, the J gene TRBJ2-1; TRBD2 aligns across 7 bases. Germline lookup yields CDR1 SGHNT and CDR2 YYREEE (reference sequence). Trimming at V came to 3 bases and at J to 4 bases, leaving 10 bases not matched to a gene. This CDR3 region has 16 residues. The CDR3 bases are TGTGCCAGCAGCTCCGTAGTGGGGGGGTTGTACAATGAGCAGTTCTTC. This codes for CASSSVVGGLYNEQFF. Full variable domain (remainder filled in from reference TRBV5-4 and TRBJ2-1): ETGVTQSPTHLIKTRGQQVTLRCSSQSGHNTVSWYQQALGQGPQFIFQYYREEENGRGNFPPRFSGLQFPNYSSELNVNALELDDSALYLCASSSVVGGLYNEQFFGPGTRLTVL.

Points on this clonotype: A much larger clone differs by one base, so this may be a read error. This chain uses TRBV12-3 or TRBV12-4 with TRBJ2-1; D call uncertain. The CDR3 is 14 residues long. Between the trimmed V and J ends, which lost 8 bases and 2 bases, there was a span of 13 bases. The DNA for the CDR3 is TGTGCCAGCGTTAATGGAGAAGCCTACAATGAGCAGTTCTTC. This codes for CASVNGEAYNEQFF.

Comment on this clonotype: Because the CDR3 is missing its conserved closing phenylalanine or tryptophan, this is likely a read error. The chain is built from TRBV11-3 and TRBJ2-7; D might be TRBD2 (6 bases). Looked up from germline, CDR1 is SGHNT and CDR2 is YENEEA. This CDR3 region has 14 residues. The CDR3 loop reads CASSTPRRVYEQYL. CDR3 coding DNA: TGTGCAAGCAGCACCCCGAGGAGGGTTTACGAGCAGTACCTC.

Details on this clonotype: This clone may be a read error of a much larger clone one base away. The chain is built from TRBV20-1 and TRBJ1-1; no firm D call. The length of the CDR3 is 11 residues. With 0 bases removed from V and 10 bases from J, the gap between germline ends came to 9 bases. In germline, CDR1 is DFQATT, CDR2 SNEGSKA (reference sequence). This CDR3 is CSARDGSRAFF. The CDR3 bases are TGCAGTGCTAGAGATGGTTCTCGAGCTTTCTTT.

As regards this clonotype: An end of the junction does not agree with germline; a read error may underlie this. The chain joins TRBV11-3 to TRBJ2-1, with D perhaps being TRBD1 or TRBD2 (5 bases each). The germline V gene has CDR1 SGHNT and CDR2 YENEEA. This CDR3 spans 15 amino acids. The CDR3 region has the DNA TGTGCCAGCTGCTTATACGGGGCGGCCTTCAATGAGTGGTTCTTC. This codes for CASCLYGAAFNEWFF.

This clonotype turned up a few times. V usage is TRBV7-9 and J usage is TRBJ1-6; TRBD1 aligns across 11 bases. The CDR3 spans 19 residues. V trimming: 6 bases; J trimming: 8 bases; junction bases outside the gene matches: 18. Germline V gene data show CDR1 as SEHNR and CDR2 as FQNEAQ (reference sequence). The CDR3 DNA sequence: TGTGCCAGCAGATTAACCCTTCGCCATGGACAGGGGGCGTATTCACCCCTCCACTTT. This gives the protein CASRLTLRHGQGAYSPLHF. The whole variable domain, filled in from reference TRBV7-9 and TRBJ1-6, reads DTGVSQNPRHKITKRGQNVTFRCDPISEHNRLYWYRQTLGQGPEFLTYFQNEAQLEKSRLLSDRFSAERPKGSFSTLEIQRTEQGDSAMYLCASRLTLRHGQGAYSPLHFGNGTRLTVT.

This clonotype was observed a single time. The junction does not match germline at one end; this may be a read error. This sequence joins TRBV29-1 and TRBJ2-2; the D gene could be TRBD1 or TRBD2 (5 bases each). CDR1 is SQVTM and CDR2 is ANQGSEA in the germline V gene. This CDR3 region has 14 residues. CDR3 protein: CSSQGAGNTGELFF. CDR3 nucleotide sequence: TGCAGCAGCCAGGGAGCAGGAAACACCGGTGAGCTGTTTTTT.

Comments on this clonotype: As the CDR3 is not closed by the conserved phenylalanine or tryptophan, this likely results from a read error. V gene TRBV6-1 combines with J gene TRBJ1-1; D unclear. Trimming removed 2 bases at V and 9 bases at J, with 16 bases between. Germline V gene lookup returns CDR1 MNHNS and CDR2 SASEGT. The CDR3 length is 14 residues. CDR3 DNA: TGTGCCAGCAGTGAACGAGTGAGAAACTGGAAAGCTTTCATT. This gives the protein CASSERVRNWKAFI.

The chain combines TRBV21-1 with TRBJ2-7; TRBD1 reflects the table's D call only, with no check against the DNA. TRBV21-1 is given as a pseudogene. CDR3 length: 15 amino acids. The CDR3 spells CASSKHQGETYEEYF. CDR3 DNA sequence: TGTGCCAGCAGCAAACACCAGGGCGAAACCTACGAGGAGTACTTC.

In its sample, this clonotype was seen once. Possible read error: a much larger clone is one base away. This chain joins TRBV20-1 and TRBJ2-1; D remains unclear. The CDR3 has 14 amino acids. V gave up 7 bases and J gave up 8 bases, with 21 bases separating them. CDR1 DFQATT and CDR2 SNEGSKA come from the germline V gene (reference sequence). The CDR3 DNA follows: TGCAGTGTATATGGGTGGCAGGATGGGCATGAGCAGTTCTTC. Its protein is CSVYGWQDGHEQFF.

Concerning this clonotype: A much larger clone lies one base from this, so it may be a read error. The rearrangement links TRBV29-1 to TRBJ2-7, with 9 bases identical to TRBD2. V lost 4 bases, J lost 6 bases, and 10 bases stayed unmatched. This CDR3 spans 14 amino acids. Germline V lookup: CDR1 SQVTM, CDR2 ANQGSEA. DNA of the CDR3: TGCAGCGTTGCTCGGGGCGGGAGGGCCACCGAGCAGTACTTC. Translation: CSVARGGRATEQYF.